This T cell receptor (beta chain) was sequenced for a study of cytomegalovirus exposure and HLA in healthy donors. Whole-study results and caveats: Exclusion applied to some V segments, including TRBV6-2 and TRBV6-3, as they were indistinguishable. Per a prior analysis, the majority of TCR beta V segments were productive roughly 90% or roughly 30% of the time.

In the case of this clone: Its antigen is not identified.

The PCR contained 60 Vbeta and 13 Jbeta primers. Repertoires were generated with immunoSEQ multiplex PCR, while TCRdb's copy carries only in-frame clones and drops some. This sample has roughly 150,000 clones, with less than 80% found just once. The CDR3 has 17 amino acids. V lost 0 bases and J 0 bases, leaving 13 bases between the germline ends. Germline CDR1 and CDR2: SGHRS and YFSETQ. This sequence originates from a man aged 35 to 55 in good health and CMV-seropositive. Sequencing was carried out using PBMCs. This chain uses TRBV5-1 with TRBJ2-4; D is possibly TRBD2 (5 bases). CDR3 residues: CASSLGAGRGAKNIQYF. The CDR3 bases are TGCGCCAGCAGCTTGGGGGCGGGCAGAGGAGCCAAAAACATTCAGTACTTC. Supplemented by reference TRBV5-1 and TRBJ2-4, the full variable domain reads KAGVTQTPRYLIKTRGQQVTLSCSPISGHRSVSWYQQTPGQGLQFLFEYFSETQRNKGNFPGRFSGRQFSNSRSEMNVSTLELGDSALYLCASSLGAGRGAKNIQYFGAGTRLSVL.